In its sample, the clone carrying this TCR beta chain was seen a few times. Its antigen is currently unknown. This sample is part of a study of response to subunit inactivated influenza vaccine. General study results and limits: There was a suggestion from the authors that each seasonal influenza vaccination recruits few new T cells.

TCRdb used MiXCR to reprocess the RT-PCR reads, holding one entry per CDR3 protein. The sample has 630,000 or so distinct CDR3 sequences; around 16% are singletons. The TCR was taken from a man aged 50-60 years who received an inactivated influenza vaccine. The specimen was PBMCs from blood, collected 12 days after vaccination.

In DNA form, the CDR3 reads TGTGCCAGCAGCCAAGCGGGACTAGCGGGGTCCTACGAGCAGTACTTC. Protein product: CASSQAGLAGSYEQYF. The V gene is TRBV4-2, the J gene TRBJ2-7; 13 positions match TRBD2. Germline assignment: CDR1 LGHNA and CDR2 YNFKEQ. V shed 1 base, J shed 1 base, and the junction held 1 base outside the gene matches. The CDR3 is 16 residues long.